This record covers a single TCR beta chain. This clone was observed once. This clone's antigen is unknown. Nothing much larger sits one base from this clone, and base qualities are not available. Including the terminal cysteine and phenylalanine, the CDR3 comprises 17 residues. The only DNA kept is the CDR3, 51 bases in frame from the first base. V has 0 bases trimmed and J has 7 bases trimmed; junction bases matching no gene number 8. CDR1 MGHRA and CDR2 YSYEKL were looked up in the germline V gene. To be selected, patients needed enough residual fresh-frozen tumor tissue and more than two years of available survival data. None of the glioblastoma patients carried an isocitrate dehydrogenase mutation, although molecular status otherwise varied. PBMC were collected before vaccination, two weeks after the third vaccination, and at tumor progression if tumor progression occurred. The Qiagen DNeasy Blood extraction Kit was used to extract genomic DNA.

This entry belongs to a study of glioma-infiltrating T cells after dendritic cell vaccination (dated by TCRdb to the mid-2010s). Looking at the study overall: The cohort included roughly 15 glioblastoma patients drawn from Phase I and II dendritic cell vaccination trials, of whom 9 were newly diagnosed and 6 had recurrent disease. Between 2003 and 2012, patients were given autologous tumor lysate-pulsed dendritic cell vaccination. To make the vaccine, monocyte-derived dendritic cells were cultured for 7 to 8 days with IL-4 and GM-CSF and then pulsed overnight with autologous tumor lysate. Each patient got three intradermal injections of the dendritic cell vaccine, spaced at biweekly intervals, in the arm below the axilla. Tumor-infiltrating lymphocyte content was quantified and tumor and blood repertoires were compared in dendritic cell-vaccinated glioblastoma patients by deep sequencing of TCR beta CDR3 regions. TCR sequencing metrics, including TIL content and tumor-blood repertoire overlap, were correlated with survival after dendritic cell vaccination.

The paper's findings and limits, for the study overall: The cohort was small and heterogeneous, only a few patients had full blood and tumor sets, and even fewer had initial-recurrent tumor pairs. TCR clonality showed no direct relationship with survival, which suggests that a diverse polyclonal response may be important. The response model built on TCR overlap across three groups was characterized as speculative, with prospective validation still needed. Longer time to progression and overall survival after dendritic cell vaccination were predicted by higher estimated pretreatment TIL content.

The immunoSEQ assay amplified TCRB CDR3 regions from roughly 2 micrograms of genomic DNA, or from all available DNA when less than that amount was available. Multiplex PCR used 60 forward primers for TCR V beta segments and 13 reverse primers for J beta segments. To estimate the number of reads per starting template, synthetic control templates were added to each sample at limiting dilution. Sequencing produced 87 bp reads on the Illumina HiSeq System. Per the original workflow: PCR and sequencing errors were removed by a nearest neighbor algorithm that merged closely related sequences. TCR overlap was defined as the percentage of unique tumor TCR beta sequences that were also found in the peripheral blood of the same patient. As stored in TCRdb, this immuneACCESS dataset retains in-frame rearrangements with V and J assigned. A fraction of the clones does not appear; measured against another copy, unresolved V genes explain less than half of the discrepancy, and the remainder lacks a known reason. V, J and clone size reflect that table, while D and trimming were determined from the DNA. The sample records tens of thousands of clones, 80% to 90% of which are singletons. Together, the top ten hold 3.2% of the sample.

Rearrangement joined TRBV4-1 to TRBJ2-2, and 10 junction bases match TRBD2. The receptor was isolated from a human donor with glioblastoma. Source: blood, taken before dendritic cell vaccination. CDR3 loop: CASSQDKRGGGVGELFF. The sequenced DNA is TGCGCCAGCAGCCAAGATAAGCGGGGGGGCGGGGTCGGGGAGCTGTTTTTT.